Presented here are 32 T cell receptor beta chains from one specimen sequenced in a study of T-cell reconstitution after alpha-beta-depleted transplantation in children. Preparation of the TCRbeta library was carried out with unique molecular identifiers. TCRdb used MiXCR to reprocess the PCR reads, holding one entry per CDR3 protein. Among around 700,000 distinct CDR3 sequences listed, around 13% were seen once. Sequencing was performed on PBMCs, taken before TCRalphabeta/CD19-depleted stem cell transplant. Receptors were obtained from a girl aged 2-10 years with congenital amegakaryocytic thrombocytopenia, due to receive a stem cell transplant.

This clonotype was observed a few times. The chain is built from TRBV7-9 and TRBJ1-2; TRBD1 agrees at 9 bases. Germline loops: CDR1 SEHNR, CDR2 FQNEAQ (reference sequence). This CDR3 comprises 14 residues. Germline trimming cut 3 bases from V and 6 bases from J; bases unmatched to any gene: 5. The CDR3 loop reads CASSFAGTGNGYTF. CDR3 DNA: TGTGCCAGCAGCTTTGCCGGGACAGGGAATGGCTACACCTTC.

This clonotype was detected ten times or more. V usage is TRBV28 and J usage is TRBJ2-7; D unclear. Trimming pared 6 bases from V and 7 bases from J, leaving 10 bases between. The CDR3 sequence is 11 residues long. Germline V gene lookup returns CDR1 MDHEN and CDR2 SYDVKM. The CDR3 nucleotides read TGTGCCAGCAGAACCCGGCGGGAGCAGTACTTC. This codes for CASRTRREQYF.

The sample holds many counts of this clonotype. The CDR3 is CASSRLDYEQYF. The DNA for the CDR3 is TGTGCCAGCAGTCGACTGGATTACGAGCAGTACTTC. The gene calls are TRBV5-6 and TRBJ2-7; D is undetermined. This CDR3 comprises 12 residues. CDR1 SGHDT and CDR2 YYEEEE come from the germline V gene. V lost 5 bases and J 4 bases, leaving 10 bases between the germline ends.

This clonotype has ten or more counts. The chain has TRBV5-5 and TRBJ2-1, with 12 bases identical to TRBD2. Germline lookup yields CDR1 SGHKS and CDR2 YYEKEE (reference sequence). The CDR3 loop spans 18 amino acids. The ends lost 3 bases at V and 0 bases at J; junction bases unmatched: 7. The CDR3 region is CASSSGTSGSHSYNEQFF. CDR3 DNA sequence: TGTGCCAGCAGCTCGGGGACTAGCGGGTCCCACTCCTACAATGAGCAGTTCTTC.

This clonotype was seen at least ten times. This chain uses TRBV7-2 with TRBJ1-2, with 7 bases that match TRBD1. In germline, CDR1 is SGHTA, CDR2 FQGNSA. CDR3 length equals 15 residues. The J segment lost 2 bases and the V segment lost 6 bases, leaving 9 bases of the junction unmatched. The chain's CDR3 is CASSSYPGGNYGYTF. As DNA, the CDR3 is TGTGCCAGCAGTTCGTACCCAGGGGGAAACTATGGCTACACCTTC.

J is TRBJ2-1 and V is TRBV29-1; D is uncertain. The germline V gene encodes CDR1 SQVTM and CDR2 ANQGSEA. V shed 3 bases and J shed 2 bases, with 11 bases lying between them. This CDR3 contains 14 residues. The CDR3 sequence: CSVDRTAAYNEQFF. For the CDR3, the DNA is TGCAGCGTTGACCGGACGGCAGCCTACAATGAGCAGTTCTTC.

This clonotype has a count of ten or more. The J gene is TRBJ1-2, the V gene TRBV24-1, with D possibly matching TRBD1 (5 bases). The CDR3 is 12 residues long. Trimming took 7 bases from V and 4 from J, leaving 9 bases between them. Per the germline V gene, CDR1 is KGHDR and CDR2 is SFDVKD. The CDR3 DNA sequence: TGTGCCACCAGATCGGACACCTATGGCTACACCTTC. Protein sequence: CATRSDTYGYTF.

This clonotype appeared a few times. This chain joins TRBV10-3 and TRBJ2-5; D call uncertain. Germline V gives CDR1 ENHRY, CDR2 SYGVKD. This CDR3 spans 14 amino acids. Trimming removed 4 bases at V and 2 bases at J, with 11 bases between. CDR3 amino acids: CAISGWARQETQYF. In DNA form, the CDR3 reads TGTGCCATCAGTGGATGGGCTAGACAAGAGACCCAGTACTTC.

The sample holds a few counts of this clonotype. The chain uses TRBV5-1 and TRBJ1-1; D gene uncertain. V gave up 0 bases and J gave up 1 base, with 10 bases separating them. Looked up from germline, CDR1 is SGHRS and CDR2 is YFSETQ. The CDR3 covers 15 residues. CDR3 nucleotide sequence: TGCGCCAGCAGCTTGGTTAACATACAGAACACTGAAGCTTTCTTT. It is translated as CASSLVNIQNTEAFF.

This clonotype was counted many times. V gene TRBV12-3 or TRBV12-4 combines with J gene TRBJ2-3; D not resolved. The ends were cut back, 8 bases at V and 0 bases at J, with 12 bases in the middle. The CDR3 contains 14 residues. CDR3 nucleotide sequence: TGTGCCAGCGGCGATTCTGGTAGCACAGATACGCAGTATTTT. Its protein product is CASGDSGSTDTQYF.

This clonotype occurred many times. The chain uses TRBV11-2 and TRBJ2-3; 10 bases line up with TRBD2. Germline assignment: CDR1 SGHAT and CDR2 FQNNGV. This CDR3 comprises 16 residues. V shed 0 bases and J 4 bases; nucleotides not matched to a gene: 4. The chain's CDR3 is CASSLDLAGEPDTQYF. The CDR3 DNA follows: TGTGCCAGCAGCTTAGATCTAGCGGGGGAACCAGATACGCAGTATTTT.

Many counts were recorded for this clonotype. The chain has TRBV5-1 and TRBJ2-3, with 12 bases aligning to TRBD1. Germline trimming cut 1 base from V and 3 bases from J; bases unmatched to any gene: 3. Germline assignment: CDR1 SGHRS and CDR2 YFSETQ. The CDR3 totals 16 residues. CDR3 nucleotide sequence: TGCGCCAGCAGCTTGCGGGGACAGGGGGCAACAGATACGCAGTATTTT. Amino acids: CASSLRGQGATDTQYF. The full variable domain, its missing parts supplied by reference TRBV5-1 and TRBJ2-3, is KAGVTQTPRYLIKTRGQQVTLSCSPISGHRSVSWYQQTPGQGLQFLFEYFSETQRNKGNFPGRFSGRQFSNSRSEMNVSTLELGDSALYLCASSLRGQGATDTQYFGPGTRLTVL.

This clonotype was detected many times. The chain employs TRBV5-1 and TRBJ2-5; D gene ambiguous. The CDR3 runs 15 residues. Germline V gene lookup returns CDR1 SGHRS and CDR2 YFSETQ. V shed 4 bases and J shed 1 base, with 14 bases lying between them. The CDR3 region is CASSHLTESQETQYF. The CDR3 DNA sequence: TGCGCCAGCAGCCATCTAACAGAATCCCAAGAGACCCAGTACTTC.

The V and J genes are TRBV11-2 and TRBJ1-4, with unresolved D. The ends were cut back, 8 bases at V and 1 base at J, with 17 bases in the middle. From germline, CDR1 is SGHAT and CDR2 FQNNGV. This CDR3 spans 16 amino acids. CDR3 amino acids: CASSDLEEVTNEKLFF. The CDR3 DNA reads as TGTGCCAGCTCCGACCTTGAGGAAGTAACTAATGAAAAACTGTTTTTT. The full variable domain, in which reference TRBV11-2 and TRBJ1-4 provide the parts outside the CDR3, is EAGVAQSPRYKIIEKRQSVAFWCNPISGHATLYWYQQILGQGPKLLIQFQNNGVVDDSQLPKDRFSAERLKGVDSTLKIQPAKLEDSAVYLCASSDLEEVTNEKLFFGSGTQLSVL.

This clonotype was recorded many times. The CDR3 here is CSAKPATSGTGGELFF. The CDR3 DNA reads as TGCAGTGCCAAACCCGCGACTAGCGGGACTGGCGGGGAGCTGTTTTTT. The chain uses TRBV20-1 and TRBJ2-2, with 11 bases that match TRBD2. This CDR3 region has 16 residues. Germline CDR1 is DFQATT and CDR2 is SNEGSKA (reference sequence). Trimming at V came to 6 bases and at J to 7 bases, leaving 13 bases not matched to a gene.

The CDR3 DNA is TGTGCCAGCAGCCCCTCCCGTTTTTTGGGGGAGGTCCCCTATAGCTCCTACGAGCAGTACTTC. Amino acids: CASSPSRFLGEVPYSSYEQYF. The chain links TRBV6-2 or TRBV6-3 to TRBJ2-7; possible D gene TRBD2, 6 bases. CDR3 length: 21 residues. V lost 6 bases and J lost 0, with 33 bases in between. Germline V CDR1 and CDR2: MNHEY, SVGEGT.

This clonotype was detected many times. The V gene is TRBV2, the J gene TRBJ2-3, with 10 bases lining up with TRBD2. This CDR3 comprises 15 residues. CDR1 is SNHLY and CDR2 is FYNNEI in the germline V gene. V was clipped by 2 bases and J by 1 base; unmatched bases: 0. The CDR3 nucleotides read TGTGCCAGCAGTGAACTAGCGGGAGGCACAGATACGCAGTATTTT. Protein: CASSELAGGTDTQYF. Using reference TRBV2 and TRBJ2-3 for the parts outside the CDR3, the full variable domain is EPEVTQTPSHQVTQMGQEVILRCVPISNHLYFYWYRQILGQKVEFLVSFYNNEISEKSEIFDDQFSVERPDGSNFTLKIRSTKLEDSAMYFCASSELAGGTDTQYFGPGTRLTVL.

This clonotype was seen a few times. The chain is built from TRBV12-3 or TRBV12-4 and TRBJ2-7; D is possibly TRBD1 (6 bases). The CDR3 is made up of 14 amino acids. With 5 bases removed from V and 3 bases from J, the gap between germline ends came to 14 bases. The CDR3 DNA reads TGTGCCAGCAGTCCTCGGGACATCCTCTACGAGCAGTACTTC. Translated, it gives CASSPRDILYEQYF.

The chain employs TRBV5-1 and TRBJ2-2; tentative D call: TRBD1 (5 bases). The CDR3 extends over 13 amino acids. The germline gives CDR1 SGHRS, CDR2 YFSETQ. V gave up 3 bases and J gave up 7 bases, with 10 bases separating them. Written as DNA, the CDR3 is TGCGCCAGCAGCTCAGGGTTGGGCGGGGAGCTGTTTTTT. Protein sequence: CASSSGLGGELFF. Full variable domain (remainder filled in from reference TRBV5-1 and TRBJ2-2): KAGVTQTPRYLIKTRGQQVTLSCSPISGHRSVSWYQQTPGQGLQFLFEYFSETQRNKGNFPGRFSGRQFSNSRSEMNVSTLELGDSALYLCASSSGLGGELFFGEGSRLTVL.

The chain combines TRBV24-1 with TRBJ2-5; TRBD2 aligns across 11 bases. Germline-derived CDR1 and CDR2 are KGHDR and SFDVKD. Losses at the gene ends were 2 bases for V and 4 bases for J; bases not matched to a gene: 11. The CDR3 is 18 amino acids. Here the CDR3 DNA reads TGTGCCACCAGTGATTGGAGGGGACTAGCGGAATGTGGAGAGACCCAGTACTTC. Its protein product is CATSDWRGLAECGETQYF.

This clonotype was seen more than once but under ten times. The chain carries TRBV7-9 and TRBJ2-2; D remains unclear. The V end lost 4 bases, the J end lost 3 bases, and 9 bases lay between the germline ends. This CDR3 has 14 amino acids. CDR1 is SEHNR and CDR2 is FQNEAQ in the germline V gene (reference sequence). In nucleotides, the CDR3 is TGTGCCAGCAGCTACCTACAAGACACCGGGGAGCTGTTTTTT. Translating it yields CASSYLQDTGELFF.

This chain connects TRBV19 to TRBJ1-1; D is ambiguous. CDR3 length: 14 residues. Deletions cut 7 bases from V and 8 bases from J, with 20 bases between. Germline loops: CDR1 LNHDA, CDR2 SQIVND (reference sequence). Here the CDR3 DNA reads TGTGCCAGTATTTCGATCGGTGACTATTCAGAAGCTTTCTTT. It codes for CASISIGDYSEAFF.

Many counts were recorded for this clonotype. This chain joins TRBV12-3 or TRBV12-4 and TRBJ2-1, with D possibly TRBD1 on 5 matching bases. The CDR3 contains 13 residues. V dropped 6 bases and J dropped 4 bases, with 10 bases sitting between them. This CDR3 is CASRDREYNEQFF. DNA of the CDR3: TGTGCCAGCAGAGACAGAGAGTACAATGAGCAGTTCTTC.

This chain connects TRBV7-9 to TRBJ2-3; D ambiguous. This CDR3 contains 16 residues. Germline V CDR1 and CDR2: SEHNR, FQNEAQ (reference sequence). V lost 0 bases and J lost 1, with 11 bases in between. The CDR3 sequence is CASSLAGDWGTDTQYF. For the CDR3, the DNA is TGTGCCAGCAGCTTAGCTGGGGATTGGGGCACAGATACGCAGTATTTT.

The chain carries TRBV5-1 and TRBJ2-7, with a possible D match to TRBD2 (7 bases). The length of the CDR3 is 15 residues. V lost 4 bases to trimming and J lost 2 bases, with 16 bases between them. The germline V gene encodes CDR1 SGHRS and CDR2 YFSETQ. The chain's CDR3 is CASSEGGGHPYEQYF. CDR3 DNA sequence: TGCGCCAGCAGCGAAGGGGGGGGGCACCCCTACGAGCAGTACTTC.

Of note for this clonotype: This could be a read error, since a much larger clone is one nucleotide away. The CDR3 loop reads CAISAARWTSGTNTGELFF. The CDR3 DNA is TGTGCCATCAGTGCAGCGCGGTGGACTAGCGGGACGAACACCGGGGAGCTGTTTTTT. The chain links TRBV10-3 to TRBJ2-2; 12 bases agree with TRBD2. The CDR3 is made up of 19 amino acids. With 4 bases clipped from V and 0 bases from J, the junction kept 9 bases outside the gene matches. CDR1 is ENHRY, CDR2 SYGVKD, per germline.

Many counts were recorded for this clonotype. The chain combines TRBV12-3 or TRBV12-4 with TRBJ2-3, with D tentatively TRBD2 (6 bases). The CDR3 totals 14 residues. Trimming removed 3 bases from V and 5 bases from J, with 12 bases in between. The CDR3 nucleotides are TGTGCCAGCAGTTTTGATAGGAGGGTAGATACGCAGTATTTT. Its protein product is CASSFDRRVDTQYF.

This clonotype came up a few times. The V and J genes are TRBV9 and TRBJ2-1; 10 bases line up with TRBD2. Germline V CDR1 and CDR2: SGDLS, YYNGEE. CDR3 length equals 14 residues. V lost 3 bases, J lost 8 bases, and 5 bases stayed unmatched. The CDR3 DNA follows: TGTGCCAGCAGCGGATCTAGCGGGAGCGATGAGCAGTTCTTC. This sequence encodes CASSGSSGSDEQFF.

V and J are TRBV10-2 and TRBJ2-1; 13 nucleotides align to TRBD2. Germline CDR1 and CDR2: WSHSY and SAAADI. V lost 3 bases and J lost 10; bases outside the gene matches: 9. The CDR3 totals 16 residues. CDR3 nucleotides: TGCGCCAGCAGTGATACTAGCGGGAGGGCCCTGACAGAGCAGTTCTTC. As protein: CASSDTSGRALTEQFF.

This clonotype was observed a few times. V gene TRBV28 combines with J gene TRBJ2-2; TRBD2 matches 9 bases. Per germline, CDR1 MDHEN and CDR2 SYDVKM. CDR3 size: 17 residues. The junction had 9 bases not matched to a gene; V was cut back by 6 bases and J by 1 base. The CDR3 sequence is CASRTGLALMNTGELFF. Here the CDR3 DNA reads TGTGCCAGCAGAACCGGACTAGCGTTAATGAACACCGGGGAGCTGTTTTTT.

The chain recombines TRBV25-1 with TRBJ1-1; 8 bases are a match to TRBD1. V shed 3 bases, J shed 1 base, and the junction held 7 bases outside the gene matches. This CDR3 is 16 amino acids long. Per germline, CDR1 MGHDK and CDR2 SYGVNS. CDR3 region: CASSETGVPGNTEAFF. CDR3 in DNA: TGTGCCAGCAGTGAGACAGGGGTCCCCGGGAACACTGAAGCTTTCTTT.

This clonotype was observed many times. This chain joins TRBV5-6 and TRBJ2-1; D gene unclear. Germline CDR1 SGHDT, CDR2 YYEEEE. The length of the CDR3 is 12 residues. The V end lost 4 bases, the J end lost 11 bases, and 13 bases lay between the germline ends. CDR3 in amino acids: CASSLPNRQQFF. CDR3 nucleotides: TGTGCCAGCAGCCTACCGAACAGACAGCAGTTCTTC.